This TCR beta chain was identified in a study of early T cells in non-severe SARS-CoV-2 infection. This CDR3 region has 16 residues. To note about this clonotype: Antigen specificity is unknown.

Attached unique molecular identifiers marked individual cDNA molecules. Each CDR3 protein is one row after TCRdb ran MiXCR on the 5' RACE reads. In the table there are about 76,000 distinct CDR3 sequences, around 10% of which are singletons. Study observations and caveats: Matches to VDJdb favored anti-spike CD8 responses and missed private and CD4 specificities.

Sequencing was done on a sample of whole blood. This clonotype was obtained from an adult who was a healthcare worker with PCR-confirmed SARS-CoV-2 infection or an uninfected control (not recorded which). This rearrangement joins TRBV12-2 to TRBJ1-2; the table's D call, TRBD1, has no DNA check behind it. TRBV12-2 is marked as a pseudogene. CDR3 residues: CASRFSPPGRNYGYTF. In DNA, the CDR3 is TGTGCAAGTCGCTTTTCCCCCCCAGGGAGAAACTATGGCTACACCTTC.